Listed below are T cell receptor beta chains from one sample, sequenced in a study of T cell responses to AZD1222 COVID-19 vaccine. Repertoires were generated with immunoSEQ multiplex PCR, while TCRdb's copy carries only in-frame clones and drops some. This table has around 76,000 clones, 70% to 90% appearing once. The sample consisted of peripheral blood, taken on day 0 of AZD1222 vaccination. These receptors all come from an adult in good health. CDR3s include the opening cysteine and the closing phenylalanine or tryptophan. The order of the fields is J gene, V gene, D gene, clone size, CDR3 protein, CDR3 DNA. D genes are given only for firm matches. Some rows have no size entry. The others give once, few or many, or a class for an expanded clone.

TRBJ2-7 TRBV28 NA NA CASSLPAGGYEQYF TGTGCCAGCAGTTTACCGGCCGGGGGCTACGAGCAGTACTTC
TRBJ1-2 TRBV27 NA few CASSYAGSYGYTF TGTGCCAGCAGTTACGCAGGGAGTTATGGCTACACCTTC
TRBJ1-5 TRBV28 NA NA CASSFTGQPQHF TGTGCCAGCAGTTTTACGGGGCAGCCCCAGCATTTT
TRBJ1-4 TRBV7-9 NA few CASSPPRGRHEKLFF TGTGCCAGCAGCCCCCCCCGAGGCAGGCATGAAAAACTGTTTTTT
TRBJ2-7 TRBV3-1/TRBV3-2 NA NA CASSSSYEQYF TGTGCCAGCAGCTCCTCCTACGAGCAGTACTTC
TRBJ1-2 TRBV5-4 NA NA CASSLGQGFSYGYTF TGTGCCAGCAGCTTGGGGCAGGGGTTCAGCTATGGCTACACCTTC
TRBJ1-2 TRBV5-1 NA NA CASSLVAENYGYTF TGCGCCAGCAGCTTGGTAGCAGAGAACTATGGCTACACCTTC
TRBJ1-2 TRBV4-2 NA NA CASSPPLEGTYGYTF TGTGCCAGCAGCCCCCCCTTGGAAGGGACCTATGGCTACACCTTC
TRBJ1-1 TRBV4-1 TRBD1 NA CASSQGATGGTEAFF TGCGCCAGCAGCCAAGGTGCCACAGGGGGCACTGAAGCTTTCTTT
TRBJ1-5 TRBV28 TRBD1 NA CASTGGDQPQHF TGTGCCAGCACAGGGGGGGATCAGCCCCAGCATTTT
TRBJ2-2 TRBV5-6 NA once CASSKLSGTTGELFF TGTGCCAGCAGTAAACTCAGTGGGACCACCGGGGAGCTGTTTTTT
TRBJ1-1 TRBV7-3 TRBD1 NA CASSLLGQGALSEAFF TGTGCCAGCAGCTTATTGGGACAGGGGGCCCTCTCTGAAGCTTTCTTT
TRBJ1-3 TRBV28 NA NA CASSQYGGGSGNTIYF TGTGCCAGCAGCCAATATGGTGGGGGCTCTGGAAACACCATATATTTT